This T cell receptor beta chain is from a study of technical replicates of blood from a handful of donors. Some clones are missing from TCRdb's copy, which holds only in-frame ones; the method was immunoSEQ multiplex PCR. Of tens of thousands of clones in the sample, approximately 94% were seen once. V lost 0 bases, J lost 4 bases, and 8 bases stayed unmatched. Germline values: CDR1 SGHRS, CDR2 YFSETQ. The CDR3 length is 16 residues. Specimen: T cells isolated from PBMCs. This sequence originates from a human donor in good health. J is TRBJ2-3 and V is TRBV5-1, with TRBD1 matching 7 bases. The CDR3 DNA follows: TGCGCCAGCAGCTTGGCGGGGACAGATGGCCCAGATACGCAGTATTTT. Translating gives CASSLAGTDGPDTQYF. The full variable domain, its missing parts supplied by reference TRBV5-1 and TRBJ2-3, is KAGVTQTPRYLIKTRGQQVTLSCSPISGHRSVSWYQQTPGQGLQFLFEYFSETQRNKGNFPGRFSGRQFSNSRSEMNVSTLELGDSALYLCASSLAGTDGPDTQYFGPGTRLTVL.